Below, 23 T cell receptor beta chains from the same sample are listed, as sequenced in a study of T cells in Graves' hyperthyroidism and ophthalmopathy. Amplification targeted TCR beta CDR3 regions from RNA transcripts. Researchers ran a first-round RT-PCR on the TCR CDR3 using the HTBI primer set. TCRdb redid the calling of the multiplex PCR reads with MiXCR, one entry per CDR3 protein. The sample holds roughly 420,000 distinct CDR3 sequences, around 16% seen once. The sample taken for sequencing was blood. The source is a woman between 18 and 30 years old with Graves' hyperthyroidism.

The chain links TRBV7-2 to TRBJ1-6; D remains ambiguous. CDR3 length: 17 amino acids. Germline assignment: CDR1 SGHTA and CDR2 FQGNSA. The germline V and J ends were trimmed by 1 base and 7 bases, with 17 bases remaining between them. CDR3 bases: TGTGCCAGCAGCTTAGGTGGGCGCGGGTCATCCAATTCACCCCTCCACTTT. Amino acid sequence: CASSLGGRGSSNSPLHF.

This clonotype was picked up many times. The chain is built from TRBV7-3 and TRBJ2-1, with 12 bases fitting TRBD2. This CDR3 comprises 16 residues. Unmatched junction bases numbered 8, after V lost 4 bases and J lost 7 bases. The germline CDR1 and CDR2 sequences are SGHTA and FQGTGA. The CDR3 loop reads CASSSPLAGGGNEQFF. Here the CDR3 DNA reads TGTGCCAGCAGCTCCCCCCTAGCGGGAGGGGGTAATGAGCAGTTCTTC.

This sequence joins TRBV7-9 and TRBJ2-5, with D hard to call. Trimming took 0 bases from V and 2 from J, leaving 10 bases between them. Germline CDR1 and CDR2: SEHNR and FQNEAQ (reference sequence). This CDR3 has 15 amino acids. Here the CDR3 DNA reads TGTGCCAGCAGCTTAGCGTCTCCAAGACAAGAGACCCAGTACTTC. Protein sequence: CASSLASPRQETQYF.

As regards this clonotype: A much larger clone lies one base from this, so it may be a read error. The rearrangement joins TRBV7-3 to TRBJ1-2; 8 bases map to TRBD1. This CDR3 contains 14 residues. The junction had 5 bases not matched to a gene; V was cut back by 0 bases and J by 8 bases. The V gene's germline CDR1 is SGHTA and CDR2 FQGTGA. The CDR3 protein is CASSLTRQGAGYTF. In DNA, the CDR3 is TGTGCCAGCAGCTTAACAAGGCAGGGGGCCGGCTACACCTTC.

Ten or more counts support this clonotype. The chain is built from TRBV27 and TRBJ2-5; the D gene is possibly TRBD1 (6 bases). CDR3 length: 12 amino acids. The V end lost 5 bases, the J end lost 5 bases, and 9 bases lay between the germline ends. Germline V gene lookup returns CDR1 MNHEY and CDR2 SMNVEV (reference sequence). The CDR3 protein is CASSARGETQYF. CDR3 nucleotide sequence: TGTGCCAGCAGTGCAAGGGGGGAGACCCAGTACTTC.

The V call is TRBV15, the J call TRBJ1-4; a weak D match, TRBD1 (6 bases). This CDR3 spans 14 amino acids. V dropped 1 base and J dropped 6 bases, with 9 bases sitting between them. Germline assignment: CDR1 LNHNV and CDR2 YYDKDF (reference sequence). CDR3 sequence reads: CATSRGDTYEKLFF. DNA for the CDR3: TGTGCCACCAGCAGAGGGGACACGTATGAAAAACTGTTTTTT.

This clonotype was picked up many times. This chain uses TRBV4-1 with TRBJ1-6; D gene unclear. V was pared by 3 bases and J by 14 bases, with 11 bases between. The CDR3 runs to 12 residues. Germline V gene data show CDR1 as MGHRA and CDR2 as YSYEKL. CDR3 DNA sequence: TGCGCCAGCAGCCATCCCCTGGAGGCCCTCCACTTT. The encoded protein is CASSHPLEALHF.

This clonotype has only a few counts. V gene TRBV4-1 combines with J gene TRBJ1-3; D remains unclear. The germline V gene encodes CDR1 MGHRA and CDR2 YSYEKL. CDR3 length: 16 amino acids. V was clipped by 3 bases and J by 8 bases, with 20 bases between them. The CDR3 sequence: CASSQLHPAPGDTIYF. The CDR3 nucleotides are TGCGCCAGCAGCCAGCTACACCCGGCTCCAGGAGACACCATATATTTT.

There are a few counts of this clonotype. The rearrangement joins TRBV25-1 to TRBJ2-1, with 12 positions matching TRBD2. V was pared by 4 bases and J by 10 bases, with 5 bases of the junction left unmatched. This CDR3 has 14 amino acids. Germline assignment: CDR1 MGHDK and CDR2 SYGVNS. The CDR3 is CASSGLAGEAEQFF. The CDR3 nucleotides are TGTGCCAGCAGTGGACTAGCGGGAGAGGCCGAGCAGTTCTTC.

This clonotype has at least ten counts. The rearrangement uses TRBV7-8 and TRBJ1-5; D gene uncertain. The CDR3 is 15 residues long. V was shortened by 1 base and J by 4 bases, with 11 bases between the two germline ends. Germline V CDR1 and CDR2: SGHVS, FQNEAQ. The CDR3 sequence: CASSLGSQQNQPQHF. Written as DNA, the CDR3 is TGTGCCAGCAGCTTAGGTTCACAGCAAAATCAGCCCCAGCATTTT.

This clonotype was observed at least ten times. The chain links TRBV28 to TRBJ2-3; 8 nucleotides agree with TRBD2. The CDR3 sequence is 15 residues long. Germline trimming cut 5 bases from V and 6 bases from J; bases unmatched to any gene: 10. Germline values: CDR1 MDHEN, CDR2 SYDVKM. DNA for the CDR3: TGTGCCAGCAGTGAAGCGGGAGCCGCTCGGGATACGCAGTATTTT. Translated: CASSEAGAARDTQYF.

This clonotype was seen repeatedly, ten times or more. The chain links TRBV7-9 to TRBJ2-3; D is unresolved. V lost 10 bases, J lost 2 bases, and 10 bases lay in between. The CDR3 has 12 amino acids. CDR1 SEHNR and CDR2 FQNEAQ come from the germline V gene (reference sequence). The CDR3 protein is CAISSDTDTQYF. The CDR3 DNA reads as TGTGCCATTTCGTCGGACACAGATACGCAGTATTTT. The full variable domain, in which reference TRBV7-9 and TRBJ2-3 provide the parts outside the CDR3, is DTGVSQNPRHKITKRGQNVTFRCDPISEHNRLYWYRQTLGQGPEFLTYFQNEAQLEKSRLLSDRFSAERPKGSFSTLEIQRTEQGDSAMYLCAISSDTDTQYFGPGTRLTVL.

V usage is TRBV7-9 and J usage is TRBJ1-1, with D unclear. V dropped 5 bases and J dropped 10 bases, with 14 bases sitting between them. From germline, CDR1 is SEHNR and CDR2 FQNEAQ (reference sequence). The CDR3 runs 12 residues. DNA for the CDR3: TGTGCCAGCAGCCCCAATCTCGTGGGAGCTTTCTTT. As protein: CASSPNLVGAFF.

This clonotype was recorded many times. The CDR3 protein is CASSLPNRDRGMGADLYEQYF. The CDR3 DNA sequence: TGTGCCAGCAGCTTACCCAACCGGGACAGGGGGATGGGAGCGGACCTTTACGAGCAGTACTTC. The chain has TRBV11-2 and TRBJ2-7; 11 bases fit TRBD1. This CDR3 has 21 residues. The V segment lost 2 bases and the J segment 4 bases; nucleotides outside the gene matches: 22. Germline V lookup: CDR1 SGHAT, CDR2 FQNNGV.

This clonotype came up a few times. V and J are TRBV27 and TRBJ2-7; tentative D call: TRBD1 (6 bases). The CDR3 covers 15 residues. The V end lost 6 bases, the J end lost 1 base, and 16 bases lay between the germline ends. Per germline, CDR1 MNHEY and CDR2 SMNVEV (reference sequence). As DNA, the CDR3 is TGTGCCAGCAGACCAGGACAGTATACATCCTACGAGCAGTACTTC. Its protein is CASRPGQYTSYEQYF.

At least ten counts were recorded for this clonotype. The DNA of the CDR3 is TGTGCCAGCAGCCCCGCCCCCGGGGCCTACGAGCAGTACTTC. This gives the protein CASSPAPGAYEQYF. V is TRBV7-3 and J is TRBJ2-7, with a weak D call TRBD2 (5 bases). The CDR3 spans 14 residues. From germline, CDR1 is SGHTA and CDR2 FQGTGA. The ends were cut back, 5 bases at V and 2 bases at J, with 13 bases in the middle.

This clonotype was seen at least ten times. V usage is TRBV28 and J usage is TRBJ1-1; TRBD1 is a possible D gene (6 bases). The CDR3 is made up of 12 amino acids. Trimming pared 6 bases from V and 10 bases from J, leaving 15 bases between. Germline-derived CDR1 and CDR2 are MDHEN and SYDVKM. The CDR3 loop reads CASSAPTGLAFF. CDR3 sequence (DNA): TGTGCCAGCAGCGCCCCGACAGGTTTAGCTTTCTTT. Full variable domain (remainder filled in from reference TRBV28 and TRBJ1-1): DVKVTQSSRYLVKRTGEKVFLECVQDMDHENMFWYRQDPGLGLRLIYFSYDVKMKEKGDIPEGYSVSREKKERFSLILESASTNQTSMYLCASSAPTGLAFFGQGTRLTVV.

The genes are TRBV20-1 and TRBJ2-5, with D tentatively TRBD2 (5 bases). Deletions cut 2 bases from V and 5 bases from J, with 9 bases between. The CDR3 length is 12 residues. Germline V gene lookup returns CDR1 DFQATT and CDR2 SNEGSKA (reference sequence). The CDR3 sequence is CSARPGLETQYF. The CDR3 bases are TGCAGTGCTAGACCGGGGTTGGAGACCCAGTACTTC.

This clonotype was observed at least ten times. V and J are TRBV7-3 and TRBJ1-1; D is undetermined. The CDR3 loop spans 14 amino acids. The V end lost 1 base, the J end lost 6 bases, and 12 bases lay between the germline ends. The germline CDR1 and CDR2 sequences are SGHTA and FQGTGA. The DNA of the CDR3 is TGTGCCAGCAGCTTAAAATGGGAGAGCCCTGAAGCTTTCTTT. Protein sequence: CASSLKWESPEAFF. The entire variable domain, with the rest obtained from reference TRBV7-3 and TRBJ1-1, is as follows: GAGVSQTPSNKVTEKGKYVELRCDPISGHTALYWYRQSLGQGPEFLIYFQGTGAADDSGLPNDRFFAVRPEGSVSTLKIQRTERGDSAVYLCASSLKWESPEAFFGQGTRLTVV.

This clonotype was observed many times. CDR3 sequence reads: CASSSPGQSWGGELFF. DNA for the CDR3: TGTGCCAGCAGCTCCCCGGGTCAATCCTGGGGCGGGGAGCTGTTTTTT. The chain combines TRBV7-9 with TRBJ2-2; D not resolved. Germline V gives CDR1 SEHNR, CDR2 FQNEAQ (reference sequence). The CDR3 covers 16 residues. V lost 4 bases to trimming and J lost 7 bases, with 19 bases between them.

Ten or more counts support this clonotype. The CDR3 nucleotides are TGTGCCAGCAGTACGACAGGGAACTATGGCTACACCTTC. Protein sequence: CASSTTGNYGYTF. This chain uses TRBV28 with TRBJ1-2, with 7 bases lining up with TRBD1. This CDR3 contains 13 residues. The ends lost 5 bases at V and 2 bases at J; junction bases unmatched: 2. Germline assignment: CDR1 MDHEN and CDR2 SYDVKM.

The V call is TRBV4-1, the J call TRBJ2-7; 7 positions match TRBD2. This CDR3 region has 15 residues. Trimming at V came to 4 bases and at J to 2 bases, leaving 8 bases not matched to a gene. The germline CDR1 and CDR2 sequences are MGHRA and YSYEKL. The CDR3 loop is CASSRGLTGTYEQYF. The CDR3, as DNA: TGCGCCAGCAGCCGGGGACTAACGGGAACCTACGAGCAGTACTTC.

As to this clonotype: Since a much larger clone is just one base distant, this may be a read error. The chain is built from TRBV20-1 and TRBJ2-1; 7 nucleotides line up with TRBD2. The CDR3 runs to 13 residues. Germline V CDR1 and CDR2: DFQATT, SNEGSKA (reference sequence). The ends lost 6 bases at V and 8 bases at J; junction bases unmatched: 10. Written as DNA, the CDR3 is TGCAGTGCGGCCGACGGGACTACATATGAGCAGTTCTTC. Protein product: CSAADGTTYEQFF.